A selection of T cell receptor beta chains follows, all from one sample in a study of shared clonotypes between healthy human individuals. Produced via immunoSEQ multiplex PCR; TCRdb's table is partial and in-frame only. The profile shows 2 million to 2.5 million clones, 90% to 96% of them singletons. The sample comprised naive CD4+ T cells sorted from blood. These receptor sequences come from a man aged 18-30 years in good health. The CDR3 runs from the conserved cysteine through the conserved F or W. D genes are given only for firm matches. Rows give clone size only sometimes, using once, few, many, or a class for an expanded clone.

CASSQGTGTVYNEQFF,TGCGCCAGCAGCCAGGGAACAGGGACCGTATACAATGAGCAGTTCTTC,NA,TRBJ2-1,TRBV4-1,16,NA
CASSPLAGTYEQYF,TGTGCCAGCAGCCCCTTAGCGGGGACCTACGAGCAGTACTTC,TRBD2,TRBJ2-7,TRBV11-2,14,NA
CASSPQGGAVRGELFF,TGTGCCAGCTCACCACAGGGGGGCGCGGTACGTGGAGAGCTGTTTTTT,NA,TRBJ2-2,TRBV18,16,NA
CASRGTFKQYF,TGTGCCAGTAGGGGGACCTTCAAGCAGTACTTC,NA,TRBJ2-7,TRBV19,11,NA
CASSQPGGGIYEQYF,TGCGCCAGCAGCCAGCCGGGAGGGGGTATCTACGAGCAGTACTTC,TRBD2,TRBJ2-7,TRBV4-1,15,NA
CASSHRDSNGYTF,TGTGCCAGCTCGCACAGGGATAGTAATGGCTACACCTTC,NA,TRBJ1-2,TRBV18,13,NA
CASSLRSMRQETQYF,TGTGCCAGCAGCTTAAGATCTATGAGGCAAGAGACCCAGTACTTC,NA,TRBJ2-5,TRBV7-2,15,once
CASSLTAVSYEQYF,TGCGCCAGCAGCTTGACAGCCGTGTCCTACGAGCAGTACTTC,NA,TRBJ2-7,TRBV5-1,14,NA
CAFQRGLGTEAFF,TGTGCCTTTCAGAGGGGGCTGGGCACTGAAGCTTTCTTT,TRBD1,TRBJ1-1,TRBV6-1,13,NA
CASSLTERENTEAFF,TGCGCCAGCAGCCTAACCGAGCGAGAGAACACTGAAGCTTTCTTT,NA,TRBJ1-1,TRBV4-1,15,once
CASRVRDQYF,TGTGCCAGCAGAGTCCGGGACCAGTACTTC,NA,TRBJ2-7,TRBV2,10,NA
CASSAGYEQYF,TGTGCCAGCAGTGCAGGGTACGAGCAGTACTTC,NA,TRBJ2-7,TRBV2,11,NA
CASSAGQGLSGNTIYF,TGTGCCAGCAGTGCCGGACAGGGTTTGTCTGGAAACACCATATATTTT,TRBD1,TRBJ1-3,TRBV25-1,16,NA
CASGGWEVGSEAFF,TGTGCCAGCGGAGGATGGGAGGTAGGGTCTGAAGCTTTCTTT,NA,TRBJ1-1,TRBV28,14,NA
CASSQDLGGLGETQYF,TGCGCCAGCAGCCAAGATCTAGGGGGTTTGGGAGAGACCCAGTACTTC,NA,TRBJ2-5,TRBV4-3,16,NA
CASSTTGTGGQYF,TGTGCCAGCAGCACAACCGGGACAGGGGGACAGTACTTC,TRBD1,TRBJ2-7,TRBV7-9,13,NA
CASSHPGTNYGYTF,TGCGCCAGCAGCCATCCCGGCACCAACTATGGCTACACCTTC,NA,TRBJ1-2,TRBV4-1,14,once
CASSLSPYTGELFF,TGTGCCAGCAGCCTTTCCCCCTACACCGGGGAGCTGTTTTTT,NA,TRBJ2-2,TRBV7-2,14,NA
CASSTTGGRDTQYF,TGTGCCAGCAGTACAACAGGGGGCAGGGATACGCAGTATTTT,TRBD1,TRBJ2-3,TRBV5-4,14,NA
CASSLVPSGSIYEQYF,TGTGCCAGCAGCTTAGTGCCTAGCGGGAGTATCTACGAGCAGTACTTC,TRBD2,TRBJ2-7,TRBV7-8,16,NA
CASSRTGGSPEAFF,TGCGCCAGCAGCAGGACAGGGGGGTCCCCTGAAGCTTTCTTT,TRBD1,TRBJ1-1,TRBV5-1,14,NA
CASSAGLAGAQYF,TGCGCCAGCAGTGCGGGACTAGCGGGGGCCCAGTACTTC,TRBD2,TRBJ2-7,TRBV10-1,13,NA
CASSLERPDTQYF,TGCGCCAGCAGCTTGGAAAGGCCAGATACGCAGTATTTT,NA,TRBJ2-3,TRBV5-1,13,NA
CASSPHAMVGQGSYEQYF,TGTGCCAGCAGCCCCCACGCCATGGTGGGACAGGGGTCCTACGAGCAGTACTTC,TRBD1,TRBJ2-7,TRBV7-2,18,NA
CASRTPGLAGAGKGTGELFF,TGTGCCAGCAGGACGCCGGGACTAGCGGGAGCAGGGAAAGGCACCGGGGAGCTGTTTTTT,TRBD2,TRBJ2-2,TRBV28,20,NA
CASSSREGGPGYTF,TGCGCCAGCAGCAGTCGTGAGGGGGGTCCTGGCTACACCTTC,NA,TRBJ1-2,TRBV4-1,14,NA
CAWSLAGDGEQYF,TGTGCCTGGAGTCTGGCCGGGGATGGGGAGCAGTACTTC,NA,TRBJ2-7,TRBV30,13,NA
CASSRPQSPETQYF,TGTGCCAGCAGTCGGCCCCAGAGCCCAGAGACCCAGTACTTC,NA,TRBJ2-5,TRBV6-5,14,NA
CASGGQGETQYF,TGTGCCAGCGGGGGACAGGGAGAGACCCAGTACTTC,TRBD1,TRBJ2-5,TRBV9,12,NA
CASTGTGGGNQPQHF,TGTGCCAGCACCGGGACAGGGGGCGGCAATCAGCCCCAGCATTTT,TRBD1,TRBJ1-5,TRBV6-6,15,NA
CASSTSGQGLNEQFF,TGTGCCAGCAGTACGAGTGGACAGGGGCTAAATGAGCAGTTCTTC,TRBD1,TRBJ2-1,TRBV6-1,15,NA
CASSLVFPDTEAFF,TGCGCCAGCAGCTTGGTTTTTCCGGACACTGAAGCTTTCTTT,NA,TRBJ1-1,TRBV5-1,14,NA
CASSLARDFTYEQYF,TGTGCCAGCAGCTTAGCCCGGGACTTTACCTACGAGCAGTACTTC,NA,TRBJ2-7,TRBV7-8,15,NA
CASSPVQRGSYPNSPLHF,TGCGCCAGCAGCCCCGTTCAGAGGGGCTCATATCCAAATTCACCCCTCCACTTT,NA,TRBJ1-6,TRBV5-1,18,NA
CATSRRGQEKLFF,TGTGCCACCTCCCGGAGGGGGCAAGAAAAACTGTTTTTT,TRBD1,TRBJ1-4,TRBV6-5,13,few
CASSQGDRGRTEAFF,TGCGCCAGCAGCCAAGGAGACAGGGGGCGAACTGAAGCTTTCTTT,TRBD1,TRBJ1-1,TRBV4-3,15,NA
CASSGFSGRGNTIYF,TGTGCCAGCAGCGGATTCAGTGGTAGGGGAAACACCATATATTTT,NA,TRBJ1-3,TRBV2,15,NA
CASSQGVRETQYF,TGTGCCAGCAGCCAGGGGGTGCGGGAGACCCAGTACTTC,TRBD1,TRBJ2-5,TRBV7-2,13,once
CASSVSTAGTQYF,TGTGCCAGCAGTGTTTCGACAGCGGGTACGCAGTATTTT,NA,TRBJ2-3,TRBV25-1,13,once